The rows below give T cell receptor beta chains drawn from one sample of a study of T cell repertoires in cytomegalovirus infection. Which antigens these TCRs recognize remains unknown. TCRdb called the reads again in MiXCR, with one record for every CDR3 protein. This sample yields some 350,000 distinct CDR3 sequences, of which 25% to 35% are seen a single time; 20% belongs to the top ten. The specimen was cultured PBMCs, collected from culture after CMV antigen stimulation. Source of these receptors: a human donor in good health (CMV status not recorded). Some clones in this sample may be carry-over from other donors' samples. Each CDR3 is given with its conserved first and last residue. The D gene is left open where the match is weak. The size field is filled for only some rows; it gives once, few, many or a size class.

CDR3,DNA,length,size,D,J,V
CASSLGDGGTEAFF,TGTGCCAGCAGCTTAGGAGACGGGGGAACTGAAGCTTTCTTT,14,few,.,TRBJ1-1,TRBV7-9
CASSQGQPINQPQHF,TGTGCCAGCAGTCAAGGACAGCCGATCAATCAGCCCCAGCATTTT,15,.,.,TRBJ1-5,TRBV6-8
CASRQAFYGYTF,TGTGCCAGCAGACAGGCGTTCTATGGCTACACCTTC,12,few,.,TRBJ1-2,TRBV2
CASSEWASGSLNEQFF,TGTGCCAGCAGTGAATGGGCTAGCGGGAGTTTAAATGAGCAGTTCTTC,16,few,TRBD2,TRBJ2-1,TRBV6-1
CASSLLLRTSGRSYNEQFF,TGTGCCAGCAGCTTACTTCTTAGGACTAGCGGGAGGTCCTACAATGAGCAGTTCTTC,19,many,TRBD2,TRBJ2-1,TRBV28
CASSLEQAPWGEQYF,TGTGCCAGCAGTTTAGAACAGGCTCCCTGGGGCGAGCAGTACTTC,15,few,.,TRBJ2-7,TRBV27
CASVRGLDYGYTF,TGTGCCAGCGTAAGAGGGCTTGACTATGGCTACACCTTC,13,.,.,TRBJ1-2,TRBV19
CASSLDRKSNVLTF,TGCGCCAGCAGCTTGGATCGAAAGTCCAACGTCCTGACTTTC,14,.,.,TRBJ2-6,TRBV5-1
CASSSDKNPDDLYYGYTF,TGTGCCAGCAGCTCCGACAAGAACCCAGACGACCTCTACTATGGCTACACCTTC,18,many,.,TRBJ1-2,TRBV7-2
CASSYSVQGTQPQHF,TGTGCCAGCAGTTACAGCGTACAGGGAACTCAGCCCCAGCATTTT,15,.,.,TRBJ1-5,TRBV6-2/TRBV6-3
CASSVGNGEYNEQFF,TGTGCCAGCAGCGTAGGAAATGGGGAATACAATGAGCAGTTCTTC,15,few,.,TRBJ2-1,TRBV9
CASGLRDDPASPLHF,TGTGCTAGTGGTTTGCGGGACGACCCAGCTTCACCCCTCCACTTT,15,.,.,TRBJ1-6,TRBV12-5
CASNQGRTDTQYF,TGTGCCAGCAACCAGGGGCGCACAGATACGCAGTATTTT,13,once,.,TRBJ2-3,TRBV7-9
CASSSTVNQPQHF,TGTGCCAGCAGCTCGACAGTAAATCAGCCCCAGCATTTT,13,few,.,TRBJ1-5,TRBV7-2
CASARGFSSYNSPLHF,TGTGCCAGCGCCCGTGGTTTCAGCTCCTATAATTCACCCCTCCACTTT,16,.,.,TRBJ1-6,TRBV27
CAWSVETEAFF,TGTGCCTGGAGTGTCGAGACTGAAGCTTTCTTT,11,.,.,TRBJ1-1,TRBV30